Below are 3 T cell receptor beta chains sequenced from a single sample in a study of T cell repertoires in cytomegalovirus infection. Via MiXCR, TCRdb re-called the reads, giving one row per CDR3 protein. Found here are more than 45,000 distinct CDR3 sequences, 25% to 40% of them singletons; the top ten hold roughly two thirds. Their antigen targets remain unknown. The sequenced sample was PBMCs, sequenced either directly or after in vitro stimulation (not recorded which). The receptors were sampled from a human donor in good health (CMV status not recorded). Some clones in this sample may be carry-over from other donors' samples.

The chain combines TRBV2 with TRBJ1-4; the D gene is possibly TRBD1 (5 bases). CDR3 length: 12 amino acids. Germline lookup yields CDR1 SNHLY and CDR2 FYNNEI. V shed 1 base and J shed 10 bases, with 7 bases lying between them. CDR3 nucleotide sequence: TGTGCCAGCAGTGAAGGACAGCGAAAACTGTTTTTT. As protein: CASSEGQRKLFF. The variable domain in full, completed from reference TRBV2 and TRBJ1-4, reads EPEVTQTPSHQVTQMGQEVILRCVPISNHLYFYWYRQILGQKVEFLVSFYNNEISEKSEIFDDQFSVERPDGSNFTLKIRSTKLEDSAMYFCASSEGQRKLFFGSGTQLSVL.

V gene TRBV7-8 combines with J gene TRBJ1-5; D unclear. Trimming removed 2 bases at V and 1 base at J, with 6 bases between. This CDR3 comprises 14 residues. Germline V CDR1 and CDR2: SGHVS, FQNEAQ. The CDR3 DNA reads TGTGCCAGCAGCTTACTGAGGAGCAATCAGCCCCAGCATTTT. It codes for CASSLLRSNQPQHF.

This clonotype was seen a few times. This sequence joins TRBV7-2 and TRBJ2-7, with unresolved D. The length of the CDR3 is 12 residues. Between the trimmed V and J ends, which lost 8 bases and 3 bases, there was a span of 11 bases. Germline V lookup: CDR1 SGHTA, CDR2 FQGNSA. Written as DNA, the CDR3 is TGTGCCAGCGCCAGTTCTGTCTACGAGCAGTACTTC. This translates into CASASSVYEQYF.